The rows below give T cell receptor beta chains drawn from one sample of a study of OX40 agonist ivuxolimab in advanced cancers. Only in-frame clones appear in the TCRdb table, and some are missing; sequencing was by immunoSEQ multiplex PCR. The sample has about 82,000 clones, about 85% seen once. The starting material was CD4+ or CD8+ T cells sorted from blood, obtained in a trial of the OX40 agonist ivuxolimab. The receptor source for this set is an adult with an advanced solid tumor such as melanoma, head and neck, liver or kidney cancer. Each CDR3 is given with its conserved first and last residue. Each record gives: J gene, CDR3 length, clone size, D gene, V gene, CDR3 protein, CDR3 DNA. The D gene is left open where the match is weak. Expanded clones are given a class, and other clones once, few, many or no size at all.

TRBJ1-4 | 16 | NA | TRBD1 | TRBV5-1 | CASKSDRTILNEKLFF | TGCGCCAGCAAGTCGGACAGGACTATACTTAATGAAAAACTGTTTTTT
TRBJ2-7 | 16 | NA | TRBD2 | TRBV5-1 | CASSSSAGANTYEQYF | TGCGCCAGCAGCTCGTCAGCGGGAGCAAACACCTACGAGCAGTACTTC
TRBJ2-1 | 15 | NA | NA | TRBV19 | CASSILRRRTYEQFF | TGTGCCAGTAGTATTTTACGCAGGAGGACCTATGAGCAGTTCTTC
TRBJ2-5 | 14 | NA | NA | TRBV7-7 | CASSLVSGEETQYF | TGTGCTAGCAGCTTAGTTTCGGGGGAAGAGACCCAGTACTTC
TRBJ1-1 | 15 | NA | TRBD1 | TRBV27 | CASSPRTGGNTEAFF | TGTGCCAGCAGTCCGCGGACAGGGGGGAACACTGAAGCTTTCTTT
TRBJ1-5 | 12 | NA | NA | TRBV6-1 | CASSELQGSVHF | TGTGCCAGCAGTGAACTGCAGGGGTCCGTCCATTTT
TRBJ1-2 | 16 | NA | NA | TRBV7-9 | CASSLGEGRSNYGYTF | TGTGCCAGCAGCTTGGGGGAGGGGCGGTCTAACTATGGCTACACCTTC
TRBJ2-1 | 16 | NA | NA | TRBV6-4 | CASSILGGTVNNEQFF | TGTGCCAGCTCCATCCTAGGGGGGACAGTAAACAATGAGCAGTTCTTC
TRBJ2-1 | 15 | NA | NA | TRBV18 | CASSPPSLSYNEQFF | TGTGCCAGCTCACCGCCCTCCCTTTCCTACAATGAGCAGTTCTTC
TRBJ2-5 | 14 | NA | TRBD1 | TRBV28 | CASRNRGRRETQYF | TGTGCCAGCCGGAACAGGGGGCGGAGGGAGACCCAGTACTTC
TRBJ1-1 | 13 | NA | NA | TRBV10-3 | CAISVDMNTEAFF | TGTGCCATCAGTGTTGATATGAACACTGAAGCTTTCTTT
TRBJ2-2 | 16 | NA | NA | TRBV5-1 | CASSSNREGHTGELFF | TGCGCCAGCAGCTCCAACAGGGAGGGACACACCGGGGAGCTGTTTTTT
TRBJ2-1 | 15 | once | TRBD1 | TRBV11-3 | CASSLIGQGNSEQFF | TGTGCCAGCAGCTTAATCGGACAGGGCAACAGTGAGCAGTTCTTC
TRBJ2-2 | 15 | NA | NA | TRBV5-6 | CASSLQGINTGELFF | TGTGCCAGCAGCTTGCAGGGAATCAACACCGGGGAGCTGTTTTTT
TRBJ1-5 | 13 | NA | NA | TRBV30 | CAWSNRGGGPQHF | TGTGCCTGGAGTAATCGGGGCGGGGGGCCCCAGCATTTT
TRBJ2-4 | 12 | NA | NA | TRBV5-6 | CASSLRWNIQYF | TGTGCCAGCAGTTTGAGGTGGAACATTCAGTACTTC
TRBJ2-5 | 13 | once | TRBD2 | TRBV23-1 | CASPRGGQETQYF | TGCGCCAGCCCTCGCGGGGGCCAAGAGACCCAGTACTTC